The 21 T cell receptor beta chains below come from one sample, sequenced in a study of blood T cells in healthy people across ages. A J-beta primer mix and a sample-barcoded 5' primer were used in a second PCR of roughly 7 to 12 cycles. In TCRdb, the 5' RACE reads were re-called with MiXCR into one record per CDR3 protein. Of over 450,000 distinct CDR3 sequences in the sample, more than 20% were seen once. These sequences were also reported in another study, on T cells of mothers and their children.

Sequences were obtained from blood. The receptors stem from a boy younger than 18 in good health.

The chain links TRBV6-1 to TRBJ2-5, with 7 nucleotides matching TRBD1. With the DNA end fitting TRBJ2-7 better, the J assignment may be wrong. The CDR3 has 15 amino acids. Germline V gene data show CDR1 as MNHNS and CDR2 as SASEGT. The DNA of the CDR3 is TGTGCCAGCAGTGAATTGGGGGACAGCTCGTACGAGCAGTACTTC. Translating it yields CASSELGDSSYEQYF.

V and J are TRBV7-2 and TRBJ2-5; 12 positions agree with TRBD2. This CDR3 is built from 18 residues. Losses at the gene ends were 5 bases for V and 5 bases for J; bases not matched to a gene: 15. Looked up from germline, CDR1 is SGHTA and CDR2 is FQGNSA. DNA of the CDR3: TGTGCCAGCAGCCGAGTGTCTAGCGGGAGGGCGTACGGTGAGACCCAGTACTTC. Translation: CASSRVSSGRAYGETQYF. Using reference TRBV7-2 and TRBJ2-5 for the parts outside the CDR3, the full variable domain is GAGVSQSPSNKVTEKGKDVELRCDPISGHTALYWYRQSLGQGLEFLIYFQGNSAPDKSGLPSDRFSAERTGGSVSTLTIQRTQQEDSAVYLCASSRVSSGRAYGETQYFGPGTRLLVL.

The V and J genes are TRBV29-1 and TRBJ2-1; weak D call: TRBD2 (6 bases). CDR1 and CDR2 (germline): SQVTM, ANQGSEA. Deletions cut 4 bases from V and 1 base from J, with 11 bases between. The CDR3 is 14 amino acids. The CDR3 protein is CSVGLEKSYNEQFF. The CDR3 nucleotides are TGCAGCGTTGGACTAGAGAAGTCCTACAATGAGCAGTTCTTC.

This clonotype has only a few counts. The gene calls are TRBV12-3 or TRBV12-4 and TRBJ2-5; 12 bases match TRBD2. The CDR3 length is 17 residues. The J segment lost 2 bases and the V segment lost 8 bases, leaving 12 bases of the junction unmatched. The CDR3 DNA reads TGTGCCAGCCCCCAGCCGTCTAGCGGGGGGGATCAAGAGACCCAGTACTTC. This codes for CASPQPSSGGDQETQYF.

The rearrangement uses TRBV28 and TRBJ2-5; 11 nucleotides align to TRBD2. V lost 2 bases, J lost 2 bases, and 7 bases stayed unmatched. This CDR3 is built from 17 residues. In germline, CDR1 is MDHEN, CDR2 SYDVKM. Here the CDR3 reads CASSLVLAGVLQETQYF. CDR3 DNA: TGTGCCAGCAGTTTAGTACTAGCGGGAGTTCTGCAAGAGACCCAGTACTTC.

With regard to this clonotype: A read error may produce the germline difference seen at one junction end. The CDR3 nucleotides read TGTGCCAGCAGCTCCCCTCGAGGACACCGACAAGAGACCCAGCACTTC. As protein: CASSSPRGHRQETQHF. The chain is built from TRBV7-3 and TRBJ2-5, with D possibly matching TRBD1 (5 bases). CDR1 is SGHTA and CDR2 is FQGTGA in the germline V gene. CDR3 length: 16 amino acids. The full variable domain, completed using reference TRBV7-3 and TRBJ2-5, is GAGVSQTPSNKVTEKGKYVELRCDPISGHTALYWYRQSLGQGPEFLIYFQGTGAADDSGLPNDRFFAVRPEGSVSTLKIQRTERGDSAVYLCASSSPRGHRQETQHFGPGTRLLVL.

The chain has TRBV2 and TRBJ2-7; TRBD1 agrees at 8 bases. The germline gives CDR1 SNHLY, CDR2 FYNNEI. The CDR3 length is 13 residues. Trimming took 7 bases from V and 1 from J; bases not matched to a gene: 3. The CDR3: CASIDRGSYEQYF. In nucleotides, the CDR3 is TGTGCCAGCATTGACAGGGGATCCTACGAGCAGTACTTC.

This clonotype has ten or more counts. This rearrangement joins TRBV28 to TRBJ1-5; the D is unclear. The V end lost 7 bases, the J end lost 5 bases, and 15 bases lay between the germline ends. This CDR3 has 14 residues. CDR1 is MDHEN, CDR2 SYDVKM, per germline. CDR3 amino acids: CASTPTGHDQPQHF. The CDR3 DNA reads as TGTGCCAGCACCCCGACGGGTCACGATCAGCCCCAGCATTTT.

This clonotype was picked up a small number of times. J is TRBJ2-3 and V is TRBV12-5, with unresolved D. Trimming took off 1 base at V and 6 bases at J, with 8 bases between the two ends. Germline V gene sequence: CDR1 LGHNT, CDR2 FRNRAP. CDR3 length: 13 amino acids. As DNA, the CDR3 is TGTGCTAGTGGTTTGGAACGGCGGGATACGCAGTATTTT. This codes for CASGLERRDTQYF.

This clonotype came up a few times. This sequence joins TRBV24-1 and TRBJ1-5, with D hard to call. The V gene lost 3 bases and the J gene lost 2 bases, with 13 bases spanning the gap. CDR1 KGHDR and CDR2 SFDVKD come from the germline V gene. This CDR3 contains 16 residues. The CDR3 coding sequence is TGTGCCACCAGTGATACACAGAAAGGAGGCAATCAGCCCCAGCATTTT. It specifies CATSDTQKGGNQPQHF.

This clonotype was counted a few times. The genes are TRBV9 and TRBJ1-2; D gene uncertain. Germline V gene lookup returns CDR1 SGDLS and CDR2 YYNGEE. V was shortened by 3 bases and J by 7 bases, with 10 bases between the two germline ends. This CDR3 contains 12 residues. The CDR3: CASSGVGGGYTF. The CDR3 coding sequence is TGTGCCAGCAGCGGGGTTGGAGGTGGCTACACCTTC.

This clonotype was counted between two and nine times. This chain connects TRBV28 to TRBJ1-5, with D perhaps matching TRBD1 (6 bases). V was clipped by 2 bases and J by 3 bases, with 8 bases between them. The V gene's germline CDR1 is MDHEN and CDR2 SYDVKM. This CDR3 is built from 14 residues. The CDR3 sequence is CASSLRGFNQPQHF. The CDR3, as DNA: TGTGCCAGCAGTTTAAGGGGGTTCAATCAGCCCCAGCATTTT.

This clonotype was detected a few times. The CDR3 nucleotides are TGTGCCAGCAGCATGTGGGAGAACACTGAAGCTTTCTTT. It specifies CASSMWENTEAFF. The rearrangement links TRBV5-5 to TRBJ1-1; D ambiguous. The V gene's germline CDR1 is SGHKS and CDR2 YYEKEE (reference sequence). V lost 4 bases and J 1 base, leaving 8 bases between the germline ends. This CDR3 is built from 13 residues.

The genes are TRBV28 and TRBJ2-7; D might be TRBD2 (6 bases). The V end was cut by 2 bases, the J end by 7 bases, with 15 bases between. Germline CDR1 MDHEN, CDR2 SYDVKM. The CDR3 extends over 14 amino acids. The CDR3 loop is CASSLGGNHYEQYF. The CDR3 DNA reads TGTGCCAGCAGTTTAGGAGGGAATCACTATGAGCAGTACTTC.

This chain links TRBV27 with TRBJ2-7; 9 nucleotides align to TRBD1. Germline CDR1 reads MNHEY; CDR2 reads SMNVEV (reference sequence). Unmatched junction bases numbered 0, after V lost 0 bases and J lost 6 bases. The CDR3 consists of 13 residues. The CDR3 nucleotides are TGTGCCAGCAGTTTATCGGGACAGGGCGAGCAGTACTTC. Residues: CASSLSGQGEQYF.

This clonotype was counted at least ten times. The CDR3 bases are TGTGCCAGCAGCCCCCGGGACTCAAAATCCTACGAGCAGTACTTC. This gives the protein CASSPRDSKSYEQYF. This chain uses TRBV7-9 with TRBJ2-7; possibly TRBD2 for D (6 bases). This CDR3 is built from 15 residues. Trimming cost V 5 bases and J 1 base, with 15 bases left between them. Per germline, CDR1 SEHNR and CDR2 FQNEAQ (reference sequence).

The genes are TRBV7-9 and TRBJ2-5; D possibly corresponds to TRBD1 (5 bases). Germline CDR1 and CDR2: SEHNR and FQNEAQ (reference sequence). The CDR3 runs 14 residues. The germline V and J ends were trimmed by 6 bases and 4 bases, with 15 bases remaining between them. CDR3 sequence (DNA): TGTGCCAGCAGGCCGACTCAGGGTGGAGAGACCCAGTACTTC. Protein: CASRPTQGGETQYF.

In its sample, this clonotype was seen many times. The chain employs TRBV9 and TRBJ2-4; no reliable D call. The CDR3 sequence is 16 residues long. V dropped 0 bases and J dropped 2 bases, with 12 bases sitting between them. Germline CDR1 reads SGDLS; CDR2 reads YYNGEE. The CDR3 protein is CASSVGPSVTKNIQYF. Here the CDR3 DNA reads TGTGCCAGCAGCGTAGGACCGTCGGTGACCAAAAACATTCAGTACTTC.

The CDR3 DNA sequence: TGTGCCAGCAGCTTCAGAGTGAAGACTAGCGGGACCGAGACCCAGTACTTC. Translation gives CASSFRVKTSGTETQYF. The J gene is TRBJ2-5, the V gene TRBV7-9, with 11 bases identical to TRBD2. V gave up 3 bases and J gave up 5 bases; unmatched junction bases: 11. The CDR3 contains 17 residues. CDR1 and CDR2 from the germline V gene are SEHNR and FQNEAQ (reference sequence).

This clonotype was picked up a small number of times. This sequence joins TRBV4-1 and TRBJ2-1, with TRBD2 identical over 7 bases. The CDR3 has 14 amino acids. Germline assignment: CDR1 MGHRA and CDR2 YSYEKL. Trimming cost V 2 bases and J 10 bases; bases outside gene matches: 8. CDR3 DNA: TGCGCCAGCAGCCAAAACACGGGGGGACGGGAGCAGTTCTTC. Its translation: CASSQNTGGREQFF.

The chain links TRBV6-6 to TRBJ2-3, with TRBD1 identical over 9 bases. Germline CDR1 reads MNHNY; CDR2 reads SVGAGI (reference sequence). The CDR3 extends over 15 amino acids. V lost 5 bases and J lost 2; bases outside the gene matches: 5. CDR3 in amino acids: CASSGDRVYTDTQYF. The CDR3 bases are TGTGCCAGCAGTGGGGACAGGGTATACACAGATACGCAGTATTTT.